These T cell receptor beta chains were read from a single sample in a study of glioma-infiltrating T cells. TCRdb redid the calling of the multiplex PCR reads with MiXCR, one entry per CDR3 protein. The sample includes under 200,000 distinct CDR3 sequences, over 30% of them seen just once. The sequencing input was glioma tissue, nonneoplastic brain tissue, or PBMCs (not recorded which). These receptors were collected from a human donor with low-grade glioma or glioblastoma, undergoing nonglioma brain surgery, or in good health (not recorded which). The conserved cysteine and the conserved F or W are not part of the CDR3 here. Fields, in order: V gene, J gene, clone size, CDR3 protein. Clone size is given for some rows only: seen once, a few or many times, or a class if the clone is expanded.

v_gene: TRBV9; j_gene: TRBJ2-7; abundance: NA; CDR3aa: ASSVDLAGLYEQY
v_gene: TRBV6-2/TRBV6-3; j_gene: TRBJ2-1; abundance: many; CDR3aa: ASSYPPLLAERNNEQF
v_gene: TRBV20-1; j_gene: TRBJ2-1; abundance: once; CDR3aa: SATRSGGSYNEQF
v_gene: TRBV7-2; j_gene: TRBJ1-1; abundance: many; CDR3aa: ASSFHTNTEAF
v_gene: TRBV6-2/TRBV6-3; j_gene: TRBJ2-4; abundance: many; CDR3aa: ASSYSTGRAVVKNIQY
v_gene: TRBV6-1; j_gene: TRBJ2-3; abundance: many; CDR3aa: ASSYGSRTDTQY
v_gene: TRBV29-1; j_gene: TRBJ2-5; abundance: few; CDR3aa: SVWRGEETQY
v_gene: TRBV4-1; j_gene: TRBJ2-3; abundance: NA; CDR3aa: ASSQKGLEGGPSHTDTQY
v_gene: TRBV7-2; j_gene: TRBJ2-3; abundance: many; CDR3aa: ASSLMAGRTDTQY
v_gene: TRBV27; j_gene: TRBJ2-5; abundance: NA; CDR3aa: ASCAPGQGMGTQY
v_gene: TRBV20-1; j_gene: TRBJ2-7; abundance: NA; CDR3aa: SARDEYGQAYEQY
v_gene: TRBV29-1; j_gene: TRBJ1-1; abundance: few; CDR3aa: SVILGEAF
v_gene: TRBV24-1; j_gene: TRBJ1-1; abundance: many; CDR3aa: ATSDAPGQGGSGEAF
v_gene: TRBV18; j_gene: TRBJ2-3; abundance: many; CDR3aa: ASSPKPREDTQY
v_gene: TRBV7-2; j_gene: TRBJ1-1; abundance: many; CDR3aa: ASSPRTPLGAF
v_gene: TRBV5-4; j_gene: TRBJ2-3; abundance: few; CDR3aa: ASSLDSGRTADTQY
v_gene: TRBV6-2/TRBV6-3; j_gene: TRBJ1-4; abundance: many; CDR3aa: ASSRGQGEKLF
v_gene: TRBV20-1; j_gene: TRBJ1-6; abundance: NA; CDR3aa: SARVGSRGALH
v_gene: TRBV14; j_gene: TRBJ2-7; abundance: many; CDR3aa: ASTNDDRGEQY
v_gene: TRBV18; j_gene: TRBJ2-3; abundance: NA; CDR3aa: ASSPPKAGGPDTQY
v_gene: TRBV7-6; j_gene: TRBJ2-1; abundance: many; CDR3aa: ASSSGTSGMNEQF
v_gene: TRBV5-1; j_gene: TRBJ2-7; abundance: NA; CDR3aa: ASSLVEQGTYEQY